The clone carrying this TCR beta chain was picked up many times. This specimen belongs to a study of cytomegalovirus exposure and HLA in healthy donors. V lost 5 bases and J lost 4; bases outside the gene matches: 5. CDR1 and CDR2 (germline): ENHRY, SYGVKD. This CDR3 is built from 15 residues. Amplification used 60 Vbeta primers and 13 Jbeta primers. TCRdb keeps only in-frame clones here, not all; method: immunoSEQ multiplex PCR. The table includes fewer than 130,000 clones, approximately 79% detected once. Source material: PBMCs. The rearrangement uses TRBV10-3 and TRBJ2-2; 9 bases are shared with TRBD1. This TCR came from a man aged 25 to 40 in good health and CMV-seropositive. CDR3 sequence: CAISPDRGATGELFF. Written as DNA, the CDR3 is TGTGCCATCAGTCCCGACAGGGGGGCCACCGGGGAGCTGTTTTTT.